These T cell receptor beta chains were read from a single sample in a study of T cell clonotyping in hematopoietic cell transplantation. TCRdb keeps only in-frame clones here, not all; method: immunoSEQ multiplex PCR. This table holds tens of thousands of clones, less than 95% found once. Sequenced input: peripheral blood mononuclear cells. Receptors were obtained from a woman aged 45 to 65 in good health. Some clones in this sample may be carry-over from other donors' samples. CDR3s include the opening cysteine and the closing phenylalanine or tryptophan. The D gene is left open where the match is weak. Clone size is given for some rows only: seen once, a few or many times, or a class if the clone is expanded.

-	-	TRBV29-1	TRBJ1-2	CSVEVRGAGVYGYTF	TGCAGCGTTGAAGTACGAGGGGCAGGGGTCTATGGCTACACCTTC
once	-	TRBV30	TRBJ1-2	CAWRRASRGYTF	TGTGCCTGGCGGAGAGCTTCGCGTGGCTACACCTTC
-	TRBD1	TRBV5-4	TRBJ2-2	CATPRQGADTGELFF	TGTGCCACTCCCCGACAGGGGGCTGACACCGGGGAGCTGTTTTTT
-	-	TRBV20-1	TRBJ1-1	CSARQGTEAFF	TGCAGTGCTAGACAGGGCACTGAAGCTTTCTTT
-	-	TRBV6-5	TRBJ2-1	CASSYDSSTYNEQFF	TGTGCCAGCAGTTACGACAGCTCTACTTACAATGAGCAGTTCTTC
-	-	TRBV19	TRBJ2-3	CASSISYTDTQYF	TGTGCCAGTAGTATCAGCTACACAGATACGCAGTATTTT
-	-	TRBV11-1	TRBJ2-6	CASSLPGANVLTF	TGTGCCAGCAGCCTTCCTGGGGCCAACGTCCTGACTTTC
-	-	TRBV7-6	TRBJ2-7	CASSSDYEQYF	TGTGCCAGCAGCTCCGACTACGAGCAGTACTTC
-	-	TRBV28	TRBJ1-3	CASSLLSGANSGNTIYF	TGTGCCAGCAGTTTATTGTCAGGGGCCAACTCTGGAAACACCATATATTTT
-	-	TRBV5-6	TRBJ1-5	CASSFGINQPQHF	TGTGCCAGCAGCTTTGGGATCAATCAGCCCCAGCATTTT
once	-	TRBV19	TRBJ1-1	CASSIGRTEAFF	TGTGCCAGTAGTATTGGGAGAACTGAAGCTTTCTTT
-	-	TRBV14	TRBJ1-1	CASSPLRWDTEAFF	TGTGCCAGCAGCCCCCTGAGGTGGGACACTGAAGCTTTCTTT
-	TRBD1	TRBV2	TRBJ1-1	CATMDRGGGSTEAFF	TGTGCCACTATGGACAGGGGCGGGGGGAGCACTGAAGCTTTCTTT
-	-	TRBV7-2	TRBJ2-1	CASSRDTSFHEQFF	TGTGCCAGCAGTCGGGACACGTCGTTTCATGAGCAGTTCTTC
-	-	TRBV5-8	TRBJ1-2	CASSPDGDYGYTF	TGTGCCAGCAGCCCAGACGGAGACTATGGCTACACCTTC